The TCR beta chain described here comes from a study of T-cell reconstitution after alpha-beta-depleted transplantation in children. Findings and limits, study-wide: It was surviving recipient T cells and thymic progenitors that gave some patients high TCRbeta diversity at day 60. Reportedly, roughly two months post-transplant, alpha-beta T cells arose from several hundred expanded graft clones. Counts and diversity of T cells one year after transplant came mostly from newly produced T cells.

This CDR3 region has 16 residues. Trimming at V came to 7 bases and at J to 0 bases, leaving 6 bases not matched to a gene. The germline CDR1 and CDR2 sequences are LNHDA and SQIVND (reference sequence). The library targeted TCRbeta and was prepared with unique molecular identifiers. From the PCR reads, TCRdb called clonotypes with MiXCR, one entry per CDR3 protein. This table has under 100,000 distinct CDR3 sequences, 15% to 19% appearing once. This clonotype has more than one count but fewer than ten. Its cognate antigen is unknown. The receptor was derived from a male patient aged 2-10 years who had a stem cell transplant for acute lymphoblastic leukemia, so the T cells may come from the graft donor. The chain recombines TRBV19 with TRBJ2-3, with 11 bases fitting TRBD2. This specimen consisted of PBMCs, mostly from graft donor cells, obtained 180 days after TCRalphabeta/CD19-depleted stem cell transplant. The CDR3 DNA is TGTGCCAGTACCCGGACTAGCGGGCCCAGCACAGATACGCAGTATTTT. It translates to CASTRTSGPSTDTQYF.